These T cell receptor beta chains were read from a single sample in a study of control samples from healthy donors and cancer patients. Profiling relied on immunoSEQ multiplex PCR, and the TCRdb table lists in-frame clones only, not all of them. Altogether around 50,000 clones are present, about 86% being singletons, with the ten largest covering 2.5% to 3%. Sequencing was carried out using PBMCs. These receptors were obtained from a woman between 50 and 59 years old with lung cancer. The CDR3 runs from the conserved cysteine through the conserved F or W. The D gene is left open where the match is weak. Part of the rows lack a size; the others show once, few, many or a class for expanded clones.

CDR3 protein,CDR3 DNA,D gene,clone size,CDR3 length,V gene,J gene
CASTPKSPNIQYF,TGTGCCAGCACCCCGAAGTCCCCAAACATTCAGTACTTC,.,once,13,TRBV6-2/TRBV6-3,TRBJ2-4
CASSLFWRYEQYF,TGTGCCAGCAGTTTATTTTGGCGTTACGAGCAGTACTTC,.,.,13,TRBV12-3/TRBV12-4,TRBJ2-7
CASSGNKQGAGQPQHF,TGTGCCAGTAGTGGAAACAAACAGGGGGCCGGTCAGCCCCAGCATTTT,TRBD1,.,16,TRBV19,TRBJ1-5
CASSETGAIGGYTF,TGTGCCAGCAGCGAGACAGGGGCCATCGGGGGCTACACCTTC,TRBD1,.,14,TRBV27,TRBJ1-2
CASSFRDRGLYGYTF,TGTGCCAGCAGTTTCCGGGACAGGGGTTTGTATGGCTACACCTTC,TRBD1,.,15,TRBV28,TRBJ1-2
CASSYSSGAGNTIYF,TGTGCCAGCAGTTACTCGAGCGGGGCCGGAAACACCATATATTTT,.,medium-sized,15,TRBV6-5,TRBJ1-3
CAWSTPWDRGNNEQFF,TGTGCCTGGAGTACACCCTGGGACAGGGGTAACAATGAGCAGTTCTTC,TRBD1,.,16,TRBV30,TRBJ2-1
CASSVSPSNTGELFF,TGTGCCAGCAGCGTAAGTCCCTCGAACACCGGGGAGCTGTTTTTT,.,.,15,TRBV9,TRBJ2-2
CASSSRTGGDTEAFF,TGTGCCAGCAGTTCCCGGACAGGTGGAGACACTGAAGCTTTCTTT,TRBD1,.,15,TRBV6-5,TRBJ1-1
CASSAVLQGADGYTF,TGTGCCAGCAGTGCCGTCCTACAGGGGGCGGATGGCTACACCTTC,TRBD1,once,15,TRBV27,TRBJ1-2
CASSSGGTSGGTDTQYF,TGCGCCAGCAGCTCCGGAGGGACTAGCGGGGGTACAGATACGCAGTATTTT,TRBD2,.,17,TRBV5-1,TRBJ2-3
CSARKETEAFF,TGCAGTGCTAGGAAAGAGACAGAAGCTTTCTTT,.,.,11,TRBV20-1,TRBJ1-1
CASSQVAVNYGYTF,TGTGCCAGCAGCCAAGTCGCAGTTAACTATGGCTACACCTTC,.,.,14,TRBV14,TRBJ1-2
CAWSVGVILYNSPLHF,TGTGCCTGGAGTGTAGGGGTAATCCTATATAATTCACCCCTCCACTTT,.,.,16,TRBV30,TRBJ1-6
CASSFVQGSSYNEQFF,TGTGCCAGCAGCTTCGTCCAGGGTAGCTCCTACAATGAGCAGTTCTTC,.,.,16,TRBV5-4,TRBJ2-1
CASSPGTGRADTQYF,TGTGCCAGCAGTCCCGGGACAGGGAGAGCAGATACGCAGTATTTT,TRBD1,.,15,TRBV5-4,TRBJ2-3
CASSQGGSAGSTDTQYF,TGCGCCAGCAGCCAAGGTGGGTCTGCAGGGAGCACAGATACGCAGTATTTT,.,once,17,TRBV4-1,TRBJ2-3
CASGLLTGKFF,TGTGCCAGCGGGTTACTGACAGGAAAATTCTTC,.,.,11,TRBV6-5,TRBJ2-1
CASSLTTSGANVLTF,TGTGCCAGCAGCTTAACAACCTCTGGGGCCAACGTCCTGACTTTC,.,.,15,TRBV7-3,TRBJ2-6
CASSPRSGPEQYF,TGTGCCAGCAGCCCGAGGTCAGGGCCCGAGCAGTACTTC,.,.,13,TRBV13,TRBJ2-7
CASSLVAGAPYEQYF,TGTGCCAGCAGTTTAGTAGCGGGGGCCCCGTACGAGCAGTACTTC,TRBD2,.,15,TRBV27,TRBJ2-7
CASNPSGGAGETQYF,TGTGCCAGCAACCCTAGCGGGGGGGCTGGGGAGACCCAGTACTTC,TRBD2,once,15,TRBV3-1/TRBV3-2,TRBJ2-5
CATSTGYSNQPQHF,TGTGCCACCAGTACCGGGTATAGCAATCAGCCCCAGCATTTT,.,.,14,TRBV24-1,TRBJ1-5
CASSYWQLREQYF,TGTGCCAGCAGTTACTGGCAGTTGCGCGAGCAGTACTTC,.,.,13,TRBV28,TRBJ2-7
CASSLSADNEQFF,TGTGCCAGCAGCTTATCGGCGGACAATGAGCAGTTCTTC,.,.,13,TRBV7-9,TRBJ2-1
CASSLARPTYEQYF,TGTGCCAGCAGCTTAGCCAGACCTACCTACGAGCAGTACTTC,.,.,14,TRBV7-2,TRBJ2-7
CASSQPPRQGENSPLHF,TGCGCCAGCAGCCAACCACCCCGACAGGGGGAGAATTCACCCCTCCACTTT,TRBD1,.,17,TRBV4-1,TRBJ1-6
CASRIQETQYF,TGTGCCAGCAGGATCCAAGAGACCCAGTACTTC,.,once,11,TRBV12-3/TRBV12-4,TRBJ2-5
CASSLRINTEAFF,TGTGCCAGCAGTTTAAGAATAAACACTGAAGCTTTCTTT,.,.,13,TRBV27,TRBJ1-1
CASSIYGGSANYGYTF,TGTGCCAGTAGTATCTACGGCGGTTCAGCTAACTATGGCTACACCTTC,.,few,16,TRBV19,TRBJ1-2